The 22 T cell receptor beta chains in this list originate from one sample, sequenced in a study of OX40 agonist ivuxolimab in advanced cancers. The repertoire was sequenced with immunoSEQ multiplex PCR; TCRdb's copy has only in-frame clones and lacks some. This sample has about 68,000 clones, with approximately 82% found just once. Sequenced here: CD4+ or CD8+ T cells sorted from blood, sampled in a trial of the OX40 agonist ivuxolimab. Receptors were obtained from an adult with an advanced solid tumor such as melanoma, head and neck, liver or kidney cancer.

The chain combines TRBV5-1 with TRBJ2-7; 8 nucleotides agree with TRBD2. V trimming: 4 bases; J trimming: 6 bases; junction bases outside the gene matches: 9. This CDR3 is built from 14 residues. Germline CDR1 is SGHRS and CDR2 is YFSETQ. CDR3 sequence (DNA): TGCGCCAGCAGCCGGGAGGGGGGTCTGGGCGAGCAGTACTTC. Amino acid sequence: CASSREGGLGEQYF. Full variable domain (missing parts from reference TRBV5-1 and TRBJ2-7): KAGVTQTPRYLIKTRGQQVTLSCSPISGHRSVSWYQQTPGQGLQFLFEYFSETQRNKGNFPGRFSGRQFSNSRSEMNVSTLELGDSALYLCASSREGGLGEQYFGPGTRLTVT.

The chain employs TRBV2 and TRBJ2-1; 10 bases line up with TRBD1. The CDR3 is 14 amino acids. V shed 5 bases and J 12 bases; nucleotides not matched to a gene: 10. Per the germline V gene, CDR1 is SNHLY and CDR2 is FYNNEI. CDR3 bases: TGTGCCAGCAGTAGGGGACAGGGGTCCCGAGGGCAGTTCTTC. This translates into CASSRGQGSRGQFF.

As to this clone: Other DNA sequences in this sample translate to the same CDR3. The chain is built from TRBV6-5 and TRBJ2-7; D might be TRBD2 (5 bases). Germline values: CDR1 MNHEY, CDR2 SVGAGI. There are 14 residues in the CDR3. Trimming cost V 0 bases and J 2 bases, with 8 bases left between them. The CDR3 DNA follows: TGTGCCAGCAGTTACTCAGCGGTGGCCTACGAGCAGTACTTC. Amino acids: CASSYSAVAYEQYF.

The gene calls are TRBV7-6 and TRBJ2-7; 7 nucleotides line up with TRBD2. CDR3 length: 15 amino acids. The V segment lost 5 bases and the J segment 4 bases; nucleotides outside the gene matches: 11. Germline CDR1 is SGHVS and CDR2 is FNYEAQ. The CDR3 protein is CASSERASGPYEQYF. For the CDR3, the DNA is TGTGCCAGCAGCGAAAGAGCTAGCGGACCATACGAGCAGTACTTC.

A few counts support this clone. Other DNA variants within this sample encode the same CDR3. This chain joins TRBV5-1 and TRBJ2-5; 7 bases match TRBD1. This CDR3 is built from 15 residues. J gave up 3 bases and V 1 base, and 6 bases lay outside the gene matches. Germline V gives CDR1 SGHRS, CDR2 YFSETQ. CDR3 bases: TGCGCCAGCAGCTTGCGGGCAGGGGGAGAAGAGACCCAGTACTTC. Residues: CASSLRAGGEETQYF.

The chain joins TRBV29-1 to TRBJ1-1; D remains ambiguous. CDR1 and CDR2 (germline): SQVTM, ANQGSEA. This CDR3 comprises 13 residues. Trimming took 7 bases from V and 0 from J, leaving 12 bases between them. CDR3 nucleotides: TGCAGCGGGGGAACAGTGATGAACACTGAAGCTTTCTTT. It translates to CSGGTVMNTEAFF.

The genes are TRBV5-5 and TRBJ2-3; 7 bases fit TRBD2. With 0 bases clipped from V and 2 bases from J, the junction kept 6 bases outside the gene matches. This CDR3 contains 16 residues. The germline gives CDR1 SGHKS, CDR2 YYEKEE (reference sequence). CDR3 bases: TGTGCCAGCAGCTTGGAGGGAGGGCGTATCACAGATACGCAGTATTTT. Translated: CASSLEGGRITDTQYF.

The chain combines TRBV6-1 with TRBJ2-1, with D possibly being TRBD1 (5 bases). Looked up from germline, CDR1 is MNHNS and CDR2 is SASEGT. The CDR3 is 13 residues long. The germline V and J ends were trimmed by 4 bases and 6 bases, with 10 bases remaining between them. The DNA for the CDR3 is TGTGCCAGCAGTGGGCCAAGGGGCAATGAGCAGTTCTTC. It specifies CASSGPRGNEQFF.

The chain joins TRBV7-2 to TRBJ2-3; TRBD2 matches at 12 bases. The CDR3 runs 14 residues. Germline lookup yields CDR1 SGHTA and CDR2 FQGNSA. This CDR3 reads CATLAGGPPDTQYF. The CDR3 DNA reads TGTGCTACCCTAGCGGGAGGGCCCCCAGATACGCAGTATTTT.

This rearrangement joins TRBV21-1 to TRBJ2-2. TRBV21-1 is classified as a pseudogene. This CDR3 region has 17 residues. CDR3 bases: TGTGCCAGCAGCAAAGCGAGAAACCAGAAGTTCACCGGGGAGCTGTTTTTT. It translates to CASSKARNQKFTGELFF.

The gene calls are TRBV11-1 and TRBJ2-5, with 9 bases matching TRBD1. The junction had 3 bases not matched to a gene; V was cut back by 5 bases and J by 5 bases. CDR1 and CDR2 (germline): SGHAT, FQDESV (reference sequence). This CDR3 has 13 residues. The CDR3 sequence is CASSRQGGETQYF. In nucleotides, the CDR3 is TGTGCCAGCAGCCGACAGGGGGGTGAGACCCAGTACTTC. The full variable domain, rest sourced from reference TRBV11-1 and TRBJ2-5, is EAEVAQSPRYKITEKSQAVAFWCDPISGHATLYWYRQILGQGPELLVQFQDESVVDDSQLPKDRFSAERLKGVDSTLKIQPAELGDSAMYLCASSRQGGETQYFGPGTRLLVL.

The V and J genes are TRBV13 and TRBJ2-1, with 9 bases identical to TRBD2. Germline-derived CDR1 and CDR2 are PRHDT and FYEKMQ (reference sequence). V lost 4 bases to trimming and J lost 7 bases; unmatched junction nucleotides: 11. The CDR3 loop spans 16 amino acids. The CDR3 nucleotides are TGTGCCAGCAGCTCCCCGGGCGGGAGGGCCAGGAATGAGCAGTTCTTC. Protein: CASSSPGGRARNEQFF.

The chain joins TRBV28 to TRBJ2-7; 7 nucleotides agree with TRBD1. CDR1 is MDHEN, CDR2 SYDVKM, per germline. J gave up 1 base and V 10 bases, and 7 bases lay outside the gene matches. This CDR3 comprises 13 residues. CDR3 coding DNA: TGTGCCACACAGGACAGGCGATCCTACGAGCAGTACTTC. Translated: CATQDRRSYEQYF.

This rearrangement joins TRBV10-3 to TRBJ1-2; TRBD1 agrees at 8 bases. V dropped 5 bases and J dropped 4; count of bases not matched to a gene: 6. The germline gives CDR1 ENHRY, CDR2 SYGVKD. This CDR3 has 14 amino acids. In nucleotides, the CDR3 is TGTGCCATCAGTTTACAGGGGGAGGTCTATGGCTACACCTTC. Translated: CAISLQGEVYGYTF.

This rearrangement joins TRBV6-6 to TRBJ2-7; D gene uncertain. Trimming pared 2 bases from V and 3 bases from J, leaving 8 bases between. Germline V gene sequence: CDR1 MNHNY, CDR2 SVGAGI (reference sequence). The CDR3 runs 13 residues. The CDR3 DNA reads as TGTGCCAGCAGTTACCGTGGCGGCTACGAGCAGTACTTC. This sequence encodes CASSYRGGYEQYF.

This clone came up once. V gene TRBV4-3 combines with J gene TRBJ2-7; 10 bases fit TRBD2. The germline V gene encodes CDR1 LGHNA and CDR2 YSLEER. The CDR3 length is 14 residues. The V and J ends lost 6 bases and 6 bases, in that order; junction bases with no gene match: 8. DNA of the CDR3: TGCGCCAGCAGACATCTAGCGGGAGCTGGCGAGCAGTACTTC. This encodes CASRHLAGAGEQYF.

J is TRBJ2-3 and V is TRBV6-1; D unresolved. CDR3 size: 13 residues. V lost 1 base, J lost 5 bases, and 7 bases lay in between. Germline V gives CDR1 MNHNS, CDR2 SASEGT. CDR3 DNA: TGTGCCAGCAGTGAAGGTTGGGAAGATACGCAGTATTTT. Residues: CASSEGWEDTQYF.

In its sample, this clone is medium-sized. The J gene is TRBJ2-5, the V gene TRBV5-4; maybe TRBD1 (6 bases). CDR1 is SGHNT, CDR2 YYREEE, per germline (reference sequence). The CDR3 has 14 residues. The germline V and J ends were trimmed by 0 bases and 5 bases, with 11 bases remaining between them. CDR3 DNA: TGTGCCAGCAGCTTGGCCAGGGGCGGGGAGACCCAGTACTTC. Encoded protein: CASSLARGGETQYF.

The CDR3 coding sequence is TGTGCCAGCAGGTCTGGCGGGAGTGGTTCCTACAATGAGCAGTTCTTC. This codes for CASRSGGSGSYNEQFF. The chain uses TRBV5-4 and TRBJ2-1; 7 positions agree with TRBD2. This CDR3 region has 16 residues. The junction had 9 bases not matched to a gene; V was cut back by 5 bases and J by 1 base. In germline, CDR1 is SGHNT, CDR2 YYREEE (reference sequence).

V and J are TRBV5-8 and TRBJ2-7, with D perhaps matching TRBD1 (5 bases). V was trimmed by 4 bases and J by 0 bases, leaving 14 bases between them. This CDR3 comprises 15 residues. Germline V gene lookup returns CDR1 SGHTS and CDR2 YDEGEE. The CDR3 reads CASSLRQFFSYEQYF. The CDR3 DNA reads as TGTGCCAGCAGCCTGCGACAGTTTTTCTCCTACGAGCAGTACTTC.

By share, this clone ranks as medium-sized (0.01 to 0.1%). The chain carries TRBV14 and TRBJ1-4; D gene unclear. V was pared by 1 base and J by 0 bases, with 6 bases between. Germline lookup yields CDR1 SGHDN and CDR2 FVKESK. The CDR3 sequence is 15 residues long. In nucleotides, the CDR3 is TGTGCCAGCAGCCAAGTAGTGCCAACTAATGAAAAACTGTTTTTT. This encodes CASSQVVPTNEKLFF.

This clone has only a few counts. V is TRBV19 and J is TRBJ1-1, with D possibly TRBD1 on 5 matching bases. There are 13 residues in the CDR3. V dropped 6 bases and J dropped 4 bases, with 12 bases sitting between them. Looked up from germline, CDR1 is LNHDA and CDR2 is SQIVND (reference sequence). The chain's CDR3 is CASRMGGGTEAFF. The CDR3 DNA reads as TGTGCCAGTAGGATGGGGGGTGGCACTGAAGCTTTCTTT.